This T cell receptor beta chain was recovered during a study of cytomegalovirus exposure and HLA in healthy donors. Despite likely unrecorded immune exposures, the donors were nominally healthy at the time of sampling. Overall study results and limits: In vitro work confirmed that a few CMV-associated chains recognize CMV antigens. Judged likely to be a sequencing artifact was a cluster of highly shared sequence variants. TCR sequences were mostly rare, though some public TCRs occurred in many donors.

CDR1 LGHNA and CDR2 YNFKEQ come from the germline V gene. Trimming took 1 base from V and 0 from J, leaving 9 bases between them. CDR3 length equals 15 residues. The PCR ran on 60 Vbeta and 13 Jbeta primers. The repertoire was sequenced with immunoSEQ multiplex PCR; TCRdb's copy has only in-frame clones and lacks some. The table records approximately 110,000 clones, approximately 80% of them present only once. This clone was seen a handful of times. Its cognate antigen is unknown. Sample: PBMCs. This receptor was identified in a woman aged 25 to 39 in good health and CMV-seronegative. This chain uses TRBV4-2 with TRBJ1-1; D is uncertain. This CDR3 is CASSQGDTLNTEAFF. For the CDR3, the DNA is TGTGCCAGCAGCCAAGGCGACACCTTGAACACTGAAGCTTTCTTT.